This T cell receptor (beta chain) was recovered during a study of T cells in localized non-small cell lung cancer. Study outcomes and limitations: A median of approximately 50 clones ranked among the top 100 in tumor appeared in adjacent lung. Increased T cell density in blood showed an association with longer overall survival. As only one tumor region underwent sequencing, heterogeneity remains possible. Uninvolved adjacent lung showed higher T cell clonality than tumor.

Profiling relied on immunoSEQ multiplex PCR, and the TCRdb table lists in-frame clones only, not all of them. The table lists roughly 30,000 clones, about 80% of them singletons, with over 4.5% in the top ten. This clone was detected a few times. Its antigen is unidentified. V was pared by 4 bases and J by 9 bases, with 21 bases between. Germline V CDR1 and CDR2: SEHNR, FQNEAQ (reference sequence). The CDR3 has 15 amino acids. J is TRBJ1-2 and V is TRBV7-9, with D tentatively TRBD1 (6 bases). The receptor comes from a man aged 40 to 69 with stage III lung adenocarcinoma. This material consisted of peripheral blood mononuclear cells, taken before any cancer treatment. The CDR3 is CASSSTKVNTGSYTF. CDR3 in DNA: TGTGCCAGCAGCTCTACAAAGGTCAATACAGGGAGCTACACCTTC.